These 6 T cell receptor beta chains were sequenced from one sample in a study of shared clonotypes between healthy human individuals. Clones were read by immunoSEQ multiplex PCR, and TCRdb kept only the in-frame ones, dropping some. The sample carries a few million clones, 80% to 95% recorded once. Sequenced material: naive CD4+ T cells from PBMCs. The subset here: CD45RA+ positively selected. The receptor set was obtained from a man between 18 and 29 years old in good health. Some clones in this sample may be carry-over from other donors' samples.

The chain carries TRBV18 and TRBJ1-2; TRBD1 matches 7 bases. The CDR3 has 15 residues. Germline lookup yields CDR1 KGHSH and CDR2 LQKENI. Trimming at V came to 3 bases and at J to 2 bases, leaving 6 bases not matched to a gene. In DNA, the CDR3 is TGTGCCAGCTCACCGGTGGGACAGCCAAACTATGGCTACACCTTC. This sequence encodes CASSPVGQPNYGYTF.

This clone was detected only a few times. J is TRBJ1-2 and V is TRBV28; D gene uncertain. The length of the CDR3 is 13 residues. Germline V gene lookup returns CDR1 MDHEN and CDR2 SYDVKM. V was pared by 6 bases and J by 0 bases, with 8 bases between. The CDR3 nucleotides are TGTGCCAGCAGAGTCGGGACTAACTATGGCTACACCTTC. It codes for CASRVGTNYGYTF.

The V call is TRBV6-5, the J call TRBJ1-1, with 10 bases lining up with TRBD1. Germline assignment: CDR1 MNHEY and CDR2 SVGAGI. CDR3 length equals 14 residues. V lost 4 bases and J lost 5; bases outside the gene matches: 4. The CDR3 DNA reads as TGTGCCAGCAGTTCGGACAGGGGGAGTACTGAAGCTTTCTTT. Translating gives CASSSDRGSTEAFF.

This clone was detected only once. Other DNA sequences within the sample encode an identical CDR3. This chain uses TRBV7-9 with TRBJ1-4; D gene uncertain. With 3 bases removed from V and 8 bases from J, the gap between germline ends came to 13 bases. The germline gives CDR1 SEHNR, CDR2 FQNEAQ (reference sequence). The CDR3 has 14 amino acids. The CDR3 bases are TGTGCCAGCAGCTTGGATCGGGGAGGGGAAAAACTGTTTTTT. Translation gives CASSLDRGGEKLFF. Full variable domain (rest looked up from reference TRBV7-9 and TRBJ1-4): DTGVSQNPRHKITKRGQNVTFRCDPISEHNRLYWYRQTLGQGPEFLTYFQNEAQLEKSRLLSDRFSAERPKGSFSTLEIQRTEQGDSAMYLCASSLDRGGEKLFFGSGTQLSVL.

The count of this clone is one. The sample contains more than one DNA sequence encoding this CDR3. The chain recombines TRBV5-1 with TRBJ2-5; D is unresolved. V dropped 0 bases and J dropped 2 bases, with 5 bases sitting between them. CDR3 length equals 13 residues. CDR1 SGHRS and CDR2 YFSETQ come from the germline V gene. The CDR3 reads CASSLVLQETQYF. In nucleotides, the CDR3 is TGCGCCAGCAGCTTGGTGCTACAAGAGACCCAGTACTTC.

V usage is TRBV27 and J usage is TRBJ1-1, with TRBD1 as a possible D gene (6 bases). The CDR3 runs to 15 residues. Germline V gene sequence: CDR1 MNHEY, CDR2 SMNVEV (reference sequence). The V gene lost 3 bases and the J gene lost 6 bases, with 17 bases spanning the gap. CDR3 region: CASSFRTGILAEAFF. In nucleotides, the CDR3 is TGTGCCAGCAGTTTCCGCACAGGGATTCTCGCTGAAGCTTTCTTT.